This T cell receptor beta chain is from a study of response to subunit inactivated influenza vaccine. This CDR3 is built from 15 residues. Germline trimming cut 0 bases from V and 6 bases from J; bases unmatched to any gene: 7. Germline CDR1 is SGHRS and CDR2 is YFSETQ. In this sample, this clonotype turned up a few times. TCRdb fed the RT-PCR reads into MiXCR, producing one record per CDR3 protein. The data show about 540,000 distinct CDR3 sequences, approximately 24% seen once. These data also featured in a second study, about T cells expressing NK-cell markers. That paper adds: UMIs accompanied the 5'RACE template switching by which TCR beta cDNA was made. The share of CD8+ T cells held by dominant NKG2C+ clonotypes was about 1.0-8% in several donors.

The J gene is TRBJ2-5, the V gene TRBV5-1, with 8 nucleotides matching TRBD2. Material: CD4+ T cells sorted from PBMCs, obtained 11 to 12 days after vaccination. The TCR sequence derives from a man over 45 who received an inactivated influenza vaccine. The CDR3 spells CASSLAGTRGKTQYF. As DNA, the CDR3 is TGCGCCAGCAGCTTGGCTGGGACTAGGGGAAAGACCCAGTACTTC.